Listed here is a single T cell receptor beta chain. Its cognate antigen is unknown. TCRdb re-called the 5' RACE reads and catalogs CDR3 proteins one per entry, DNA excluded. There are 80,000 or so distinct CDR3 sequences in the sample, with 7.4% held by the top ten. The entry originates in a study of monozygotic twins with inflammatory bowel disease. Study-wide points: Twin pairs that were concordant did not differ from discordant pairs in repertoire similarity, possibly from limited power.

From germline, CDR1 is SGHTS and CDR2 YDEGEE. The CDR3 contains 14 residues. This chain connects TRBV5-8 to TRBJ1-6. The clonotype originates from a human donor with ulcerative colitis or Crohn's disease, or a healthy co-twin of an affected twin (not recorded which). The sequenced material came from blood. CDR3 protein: CASSLRAANSPLHF. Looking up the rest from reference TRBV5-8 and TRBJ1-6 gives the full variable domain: EAGVTQSPTHLIKTRGQQATLRCSPISGHTSVYWYQQALGLGLQFLLWYDEGEERNRGNFPPRFSGRQFPNYSSELNVNALELEDSALYLCASSLRAANSPLHFGNGTRLTVT.